This T cell receptor (beta chain) derives from a study of T cell clonotyping in hematopoietic cell transplantation. The CDR3 spans 14 residues. Germline assignment: CDR1 LNHDA and CDR2 SQIVND (reference sequence). Trimming pared 6 bases from V and 2 bases from J, leaving 11 bases between. Time point in this sample: recipient sample about 28 days before transplant, after cytoreduction. Libraries were prepared by immunoSEQ multiplex PCR; TCRdb keeps only in-frame clonotypes and omits some of them. The sample lists approximately 44,000 clones, roughly 85% seen once, with approximately 2.9% in the top ten.

This specimen consisted of peripheral blood mononuclear cells, obtained before stem cell transplant. The source is a man aged 60 to 69 with acute myeloid leukemia. Some clones in this sample may be carry-over from other donors' samples. V and J are TRBV19 and TRBJ1-3, with D uncertain. This CDR3 is CASSSGGTGNTIYF. The CDR3, as DNA: TGTGCCAGTAGCTCCGGAGGTACTGGAAACACCATATATTTT.